Shown below are 26 T cell receptor beta chains from a single sample sequenced in a study of shared clonotypes between healthy human individuals. Sequencing was performed with immunoSEQ multiplex PCR; in TCRdb, only in-frame clones are kept and a portion is missing. The table has under 1,100,000 clones, 70% to 80% seen once. Material: memory CD4+ T cells sorted from blood. Indicated subset: CD45RA-negative fraction. The receptors here all came from a man younger than 35 in good health.

The chain has TRBV5-1 and TRBJ2-1; D unresolved. This CDR3 comprises 16 residues. Germline loops: CDR1 SGHRS, CDR2 YFSETQ. The V gene lost 0 bases and the J gene lost 0 bases, with 10 bases spanning the gap. CDR3: CASSLEGHFSYNEQFF. The CDR3 nucleotides read TGCGCCAGCAGCTTGGAAGGCCACTTCTCCTACAATGAGCAGTTCTTC.

The J gene is TRBJ2-3, the V gene TRBV10-1, with 14 bases lining up with TRBD2. Trimming cost V 4 bases and J 5 bases; bases outside gene matches: 5. The CDR3 totals 16 residues. Germline V gene data show CDR1 as WNHNN and CDR2 as SYGVQD (reference sequence). The CDR3: CASSATSGRAIDTQYF. CDR3 sequence (DNA): TGCGCCAGCAGTGCGACTAGCGGGAGGGCCATAGATACGCAGTATTTT.

The rearrangement joins TRBV10-3 to TRBJ2-1; D gene unclear. Germline assignment: CDR1 ENHRY and CDR2 SYGVKD. This CDR3 contains 16 residues. V was clipped by 6 bases and J by 9 bases, with 24 bases between them. CDR3 coding DNA: TGTGCCATCAGGCCATGGGATCCTCCCGGTGGCGGTGAGCAGTTCTTC. Translating gives CAIRPWDPPGGGEQFF.

DNA of the CDR3: TGTGCCAGCAGCCTGCTCTACCGGGAGAACTCCAATGAGCAGTTCTTC. Its protein is CASSLLYRENSNEQFF. The chain combines TRBV7-9 with TRBJ2-1; the D gene is possibly TRBD2 (6 bases). The V and J ends lost 5 bases and 6 bases respectively, with 20 bases between them. Germline V gene data show CDR1 as SEHNR and CDR2 as FQNEAQ (reference sequence). CDR3 length: 16 amino acids.

This sequence joins TRBV2 and TRBJ2-1; D might be TRBD1 or TRBD2, each matching 5 bases. The CDR3 is made up of 13 amino acids. The germline CDR1 and CDR2 sequences are SNHLY and FYNNEI. Trimming removed 5 bases from V and 5 bases from J, with 10 bases in between. CDR3 protein: CASSWDRHNEQFF. DNA of the CDR3: TGTGCCAGCAGTTGGGACCGTCACAATGAGCAGTTCTTC.

This clone showed up just a few times. Being one base from a much bigger clone, this may be a read error. This chain uses TRBV9 with TRBJ2-2, with a tentative D call TRBD1 (6 bases). Germline V lookup: CDR1 SGDLS, CDR2 YYNGEE. V shed 4 bases and J shed 1 base, with 8 bases lying between them. The CDR3 contains 14 residues. The CDR3 DNA reads as TGTGCCAGCAGCCAACAGGGGAACACCGGGGAGCTGTTTTTT. It codes for CASSQQGNTGELFF.

This chain joins TRBV5-4 and TRBJ1-1; TRBD1 is a possible D gene (5 bases). This CDR3 has 14 residues. Trimming removed 4 bases from V and 4 bases from J, with 14 bases in between. Germline CDR1 and CDR2: SGHNT and YYREEE (reference sequence). The CDR3 sequence: CASSPQRGSTEAFF. Here the CDR3 DNA reads TGTGCCAGCAGCCCACAGAGGGGTAGCACTGAAGCTTTCTTT. The variable domain in full, completed from reference TRBV5-4 and TRBJ1-1, reads ETGVTQSPTHLIKTRGQQVTLRCSSQSGHNTVSWYQQALGQGPQFIFQYYREEENGRGNFPPRFSGLQFPNYSSELNVNALELDDSALYLCASSPQRGSTEAFFGQGTRLTVV.

The chain employs TRBV29-1 and TRBJ2-3; no clear D. This CDR3 is built from 15 residues. V was clipped by 0 bases and J by 5 bases, with 15 bases between them. CDR1 and CDR2 (germline): SQVTM, ANQGSEA. The CDR3 loop is CSVEDRRRTLDTQYF. CDR3 sequence (DNA): TGCAGCGTTGAAGACCGACGAAGGACCCTAGATACGCAGTATTTT.

The CDR3 DNA follows: TGTGCCAGCTCACCCGAGGGACAGGGTTACGAGCAGTACTTC. Encoded protein: CASSPEGQGYEQYF. The V gene is TRBV18, the J gene TRBJ2-5; 9 bases map to TRBD1. With the DNA end fitting TRBJ2-7 better, the J assignment may be wrong. Germline values: CDR1 KGHSH, CDR2 LQKENI. This CDR3 is 14 amino acids long.

With regard to this clone: Other DNA sequences from this sample encode an identical CDR3 as well. The chain is built from TRBV5-4 and TRBJ2-5; possible D gene TRBD2, 5 bases. This CDR3 comprises 14 residues. Germline CDR1 SGHNT, CDR2 YYREEE (reference sequence). Trimming took 3 bases from V and 2 from J, leaving 11 bases between them. Written as DNA, the CDR3 is TGTGCCAGCAGCTCGGGAACCCGGCAAGAGACCCAGTACTTC. This gives the protein CASSSGTRQETQYF. The entire variable domain, with the rest obtained from reference TRBV5-4 and TRBJ2-5, is as follows: ETGVTQSPTHLIKTRGQQVTLRCSSQSGHNTVSWYQQALGQGPQFIFQYYREEENGRGNFPPRFSGLQFPNYSSELNVNALELDDSALYLCASSSGTRQETQYFGPGTRLLVL.

This clone was counted a single time. The sample holds other DNA sequences that translate to the same CDR3. The chain recombines TRBV6-6 with TRBJ2-5, with TRBD2 as a possible D gene (5 bases). CDR1 MNHNY and CDR2 SVGAGI come from the germline V gene (reference sequence). The CDR3 runs to 15 residues. With 2 bases removed from V and 4 bases from J, the gap between germline ends came to 14 bases. The CDR3, as DNA: TGTGCCAGCAGTTACGGTGGCGGAGGTAGAGAGACCCAGTACTTC. It encodes CASSYGGGGRETQYF.

V is TRBV5-5 and J is TRBJ1-5; 7 positions match TRBD1. Germline V CDR1 and CDR2: SGHKS, YYEKEE (reference sequence). The trim removed 5 bases at V and 4 bases at J, leaving 9 bases unmatched. The CDR3 contains 15 residues. The CDR3, as DNA: TGTGCCAGCAGGCGTGACAGGGATGGAAATCAGCCCCAGCATTTT. Its translation: CASRRDRDGNQPQHF.

In this sample, this clone turned up a few times. The genes are TRBV25-1 and TRBJ1-5, with 10 bases that match TRBD1. CDR3 size: 16 residues. Per the germline V gene, CDR1 is MGHDK and CDR2 is SYGVNS. Trimming removed 9 bases from V and 4 bases from J; junction bases left unmatched: 12. CDR3 amino acids: CARSLTGQGRNQPQHF. CDR3 nucleotide sequence: TGTGCCAGAAGCTTGACGGGACAGGGGAGAAATCAGCCCCAGCATTTT.

A remark on this clone: Given a far larger clone just one base away, this is likely a sequencing read error. The chain combines TRBV5-1 with TRBJ1-2; TRBD1 matches at 8 bases. Germline CDR1 reads SGHRS; CDR2 reads YFSETQ. The CDR3 contains 14 residues. J lost 3 bases, V lost 0 bases, and 1 base had no gene match. The CDR3 region has the DNA TGCGCCAGCAGCTTGGGACAGGGGTACTATGGCTACACCTTC. Translating it yields CASSLGQGYYGYTF. Full variable domain (remainder filled in from reference TRBV5-1 and TRBJ1-2): KAGVTQTPRYLIKTRGQQVTLSCSPISGHRSVSWYQQTPGQGLQFLFEYFSETQRNKGNFPGRFSGRQFSNSRSEMNVSTLELGDSALYLCASSLGQGYYGYTFGSGTRLTVV.

Notes on this clone: Within the sample, other DNA sequences also encode this same CDR3. This chain joins TRBV20-1 and TRBJ2-1; D possibly corresponds to TRBD1 (5 bases). The CDR3 covers 10 residues. In germline, CDR1 is DFQATT, CDR2 SNEGSKA (reference sequence). V was shortened by 6 bases and J by 8 bases, with 8 bases between the two germline ends. The CDR3 DNA sequence: TGCAGTGCAAGGGGTTATGAGCAGTTCTTC. This encodes CSARGYEQFF.

Worth noting for this clone: This may stem from a read error, because a much larger clone lies one nucleotide away. The genes are TRBV6-5 and TRBJ2-1; D is possibly TRBD1 (5 bases). Germline values: CDR1 MNHEY, CDR2 SVGAGI. There are 15 residues in the CDR3. CDR3 nucleotide sequence: TGTGTCAGCAGTTACTCGCACCCGGACATAAATGAGCAGTTCTTC. As protein: CVSSYSHPDINEQFF.

V usage is TRBV19 and J usage is TRBJ2-6; D is perhaps TRBD1 (5 bases). Trimming left V 7 bases short and J 0 bases short, with 13 bases between. Germline values: CDR1 LNHDA, CDR2 SQIVND (reference sequence). The CDR3 is 16 amino acids. CDR3 in amino acids: CASNLPGHSGANVLTF. The CDR3 region has the DNA TGTGCCAGTAACCTCCCAGGGCACTCTGGGGCCAACGTCCTGACTTTC.

This rearrangement joins TRBV7-9 to TRBJ1-6, with no clear D. The germline gives CDR1 SEHNR, CDR2 FQNEAQ (reference sequence). Deletions cut 2 bases from V and 6 bases from J, with 8 bases between. The CDR3 extends over 14 amino acids. DNA of the CDR3: TGTGCCAGCAGCTTAACGGCCCTTAATTCACCCCTCCACTTT. It yields the protein CASSLTALNSPLHF. Filled out from reference TRBV7-9 and TRBJ1-6, the complete variable domain reads DTGVSQNPRHKITKRGQNVTFRCDPISEHNRLYWYRQTLGQGPEFLTYFQNEAQLEKSRLLSDRFSAERPKGSFSTLEIQRTEQGDSAMYLCASSLTALNSPLHFGNGTRLTVT.

The chain joins TRBV19 to TRBJ1-3, with D tentatively TRBD1 (5 bases). Trimming took 4 bases from V and 0 from J, leaving 10 bases between them. Germline lookup yields CDR1 LNHDA and CDR2 SQIVND (reference sequence). This CDR3 is built from 15 residues. This chain's CDR3 is CASSTSGTSGNTIYF. The CDR3 coding sequence is TGTGCCAGTAGTACATCCGGGACCTCTGGAAACACCATATATTTT.

This clone has just a few counts. The chain employs TRBV7-3 and TRBJ2-2; D remains ambiguous. CDR1 is SGHTA, CDR2 FQGTGA, per germline. The CDR3 is 15 amino acids. Between the trimmed V and J ends, which lost 3 bases and 4 bases, there was a span of 12 bases. In DNA form, the CDR3 reads TGTGCCAGCAGCTTGGCAGCCTCAGGCACCGGGGAGCTGTTTTTT. This gives the protein CASSLAASGTGELFF.

This clone has more than one count but fewer than ten. The J gene is TRBJ2-3, the V gene TRBV2; 9 bases are a match to TRBD2. V trimming: 8 bases; J trimming: 2 bases; junction bases outside the gene matches: 8. This CDR3 region has 15 residues. In germline, CDR1 is SNHLY, CDR2 FYNNEI. The chain's CDR3 is CASVIAGALTDTQYF. The CDR3 nucleotides are TGTGCCAGCGTTATAGCGGGGGCACTCACAGATACGCAGTATTTT.

This chain uses TRBV6-1 with TRBJ2-3; TRBD2 matches 7 bases. From germline, CDR1 is MNHNS and CDR2 SASEGT. This CDR3 is built from 15 residues. The trim removed 6 bases at V and 1 base at J, leaving 7 bases unmatched. The CDR3 spells CASRAAGFRTDTQYF. The CDR3, as DNA: TGTGCCAGCAGGGCAGCGGGGTTCCGCACAGATACGCAGTATTTT.

J is TRBJ2-7 and V is TRBV7-9, with 7 bases that match TRBD1. Per germline, CDR1 SEHNR and CDR2 FQNEAQ (reference sequence). J lost 11 bases, V lost 2 bases, and 6 bases had no gene match. The CDR3 sequence is 12 residues long. Here the CDR3 DNA reads TGTGCCAGCAGCTTACTCGTAGGGGGCAAGTACTTC. It encodes CASSLLVGGKYF. Drawing the rest from reference TRBV7-9 and TRBJ2-7, the complete variable domain is DTGVSQNPRHKITKRGQNVTFRCDPISEHNRLYWYRQTLGQGPEFLTYFQNEAQLEKSRLLSDRFSAERPKGSFSTLEIQRTEQGDSAMYLCASSLLVGGKYFGPGTRLTVT.

Turning to this clone: A much larger clone lies one base from this, so it may be a read error. The chain uses TRBV5-4 and TRBJ2-3, with unresolved D. This CDR3 comprises 13 residues. In germline, CDR1 is SGHNT, CDR2 YYREEE (reference sequence). V lost 0 bases and J 2 bases, leaving 4 bases between the germline ends. CDR3 loop: CASSLVNTDTQYF. The CDR3 DNA reads as TGTGCCAGCAGCTTGGTGAACACAGATACGCAGTATTTT.

The rearrangement joins TRBV7-2 to TRBJ2-2, with a tentative D call TRBD1 (6 bases). Deletions cut 5 bases from V and 2 bases from J, with 15 bases between. Germline values: CDR1 SGHTA, CDR2 FQGNSA. This CDR3 is 16 amino acids long. CDR3 residues: CASSPSGTLNTGELFF. CDR3 DNA: TGTGCCAGCAGCCCATCAGGGACACTTAACACCGGGGAGCTGTTTTTT.

This clone has only a few counts. The chain links TRBV27 to TRBJ1-5, with D possibly matching TRBD1 (5 bases). The CDR3 spans 15 residues. Germline V gives CDR1 MNHEY, CDR2 SMNVEV (reference sequence). V was trimmed by 5 bases and J by 3 bases, leaving 14 bases between them. For the CDR3, the DNA is TGTGCCAGCAGTCTCCGGGACCGACCCAATCAGCCCCAGCATTTT. The encoded protein is CASSLRDRPNQPQHF.